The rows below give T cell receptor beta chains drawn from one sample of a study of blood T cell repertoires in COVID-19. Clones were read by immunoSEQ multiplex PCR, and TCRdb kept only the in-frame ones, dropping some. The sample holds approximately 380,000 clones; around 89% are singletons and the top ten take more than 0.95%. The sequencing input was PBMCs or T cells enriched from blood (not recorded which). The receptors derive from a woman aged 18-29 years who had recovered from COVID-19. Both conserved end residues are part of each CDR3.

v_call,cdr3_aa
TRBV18,CASSPVSGNTIYF
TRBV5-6,CASSFGLAISTGELFF
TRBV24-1,CATSDLLAGPNTGELFF
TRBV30,CAWSGFFMNTEAFF
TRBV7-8,CASSTSTGDLGYTF
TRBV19,CASRDRVSPLHF
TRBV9,CASSAVQGLSGNTIYF
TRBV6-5,CASSYATSRTGDGYTF
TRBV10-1,CASSETAGDTQYF
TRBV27,CASSPGGIWDTEAFF
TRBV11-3,CASSLGYMQETQYF
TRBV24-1,CATSRDSPLDEQFF
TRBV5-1,CASSLARGQDYGYTF
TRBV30,CAWSRVREAFF
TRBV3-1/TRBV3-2,CASSQDREHSGSTNEKLFF
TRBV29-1,CSVPGDITYEQYF
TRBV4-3,CASSHPGTGNSPLHF
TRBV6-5,CASRTGRAGELFF
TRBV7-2,CASSLMGGGSYEQYF
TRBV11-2,CASSFQGRNTEAFF
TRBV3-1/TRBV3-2,CASSSQGWGRSIPLHF
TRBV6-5,CASRRVGYEQYF
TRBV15,CATSSQGSSYEQYF